A selection of T cell receptor beta chains follows, all from one sample in a study of human CD8 memory T cell subsets. With the 5' RACE reads reprocessed, TCRdb shows one record per CDR3 protein and no DNA. The specimen's table records around 19,000 distinct CDR3 sequences. Sequenced input: CD8+ T cells from PBMCs. Every receptor here comes from a human donor in good health. Both conserved end residues are part of each CDR3. The size entry is marked missing in some rows and otherwise reads once, few, many or a size class.

J gene | clone size | V gene | CDR3 protein
TRBJ2-5 | . | TRBV28 | CASSPGGQEGETQYF
TRBJ2-3 | . | TRBV12-3/TRBV12-4 | CASSLPGASTDTQYF
TRBJ1-2 | . | TRBV15 | CATSADEGGYYGYTF
TRBJ2-1 | medium-sized | TRBV12-3/TRBV12-4 | CASSASGLAGGLQEQFF
TRBJ1-5 | medium-sized | TRBV9 | CASSPSTVNQPQHF
TRBJ1-4 | medium-sized | TRBV7-9 | CASSLPGDGATNEKLFF
TRBJ1-4 | . | TRBV7-2 | CASSLFQGSEKLFF
TRBJ2-5 | . | TRBV18 | CASSPGTSGRQKETQYF
TRBJ2-2 | . | TRBV6-6 | CASTSQWLWEGGTGELFF
TRBJ2-5 | . | TRBV4-1 | CASSHRPQRQETQYF
TRBJ1-1 | . | TRBV7-9 | CASSHGPEGRTEAFF
TRBJ1-1 | . | TRBV7-9 | CASSPRSGWRTEAFF
TRBJ2-1 | medium-sized | TRBV20-1 | CSARDPTSGVYNEQFF
TRBJ1-2 | . | TRBV7-2 | CASSLEDRGRDGYTF
TRBJ2-1 | . | TRBV6-5 | CASSKGSLNEQFF
TRBJ2-2 | . | TRBV10-1 | CASSAENTGELFF
TRBJ1-1 | . | TRBV10-3 | CAISEDETEAFF
TRBJ1-5 | . | TRBV7-9 | CASSSGTLDQPQHF
TRBJ1-2 | . | TRBV3-1 | CASSQGTGGDTF
TRBJ2-7 | . | TRBV28 | CASSPYEGASRDEQYF
TRBJ2-4 | . | TRBV30 | CAWSGTSDIQYF
TRBJ2-1 | . | TRBV28 | CASSWDNEQFF
TRBJ2-7 | . | TRBV4-3 | CASSQEDGSSYEQYF
TRBJ1-2 | . | TRBV13 | CASSLRGVHYGYTF
TRBJ2-1 | . | TRBV28 | CASRVPKLGRHYNEQFF
TRBJ1-1 | . | TRBV20-1 | CSAVGTYSLNTEAFF
TRBJ2-1 | . | TRBV18 | CASSPPPGTGVYNEQFF
TRBJ1-1 | . | TRBV12-3/TRBV12-4 | CASSLGVSTEAFF
TRBJ2-1 | . | TRBV11-1 | CASSLGWNEQFF
TRBJ2-1 | . | TRBV29-1 | CSVEGAATVDNEQFF
TRBJ2-2 | . | TRBV6-2/TRBV6-3 | CASSYYRVHTGELFF
TRBJ1-2 | . | TRBV7-9 | CASSFIDRNYGYTF
TRBJ1-1 | . | TRBV15 | CATSRPIGQPRWAEAFF
TRBJ2-7 | . | TRBV4-3 | CASSQTFGDYEQYF
TRBJ2-7 | medium-sized | TRBV2 | CASSEYRAYEQYF
TRBJ1-2 | . | TRBV12-3/TRBV12-4 | CASSLSQANGYTF
TRBJ2-5 | . | TRBV29-1 | CSVEEVGGVETQYF
TRBJ1-3 | . | TRBV28 | CASSLVLSLSSGNTIYF
TRBJ1-5 | . | TRBV12-3/TRBV12-4 | CASSFRISGQPQHF
TRBJ2-1 | . | TRBV15 | CATSSRGAPYNEQFF
TRBJ2-1 | . | TRBV7-9 | CASSFPGDGSYNEQFF
TRBJ1-1 | medium-sized | TRBV20-1 | CSARDRATVNTEAFF
TRBJ1-1 | . | TRBV21-1 | CASSTAASRVAFF
TRBJ2-5 | . | TRBV14 | CASSQVQGMETQYF
TRBJ2-2 | . | TRBV28 | CASRSGTRDTGELFF
TRBJ1-2 | . | TRBV4-2 | CASSQDLGANYGYTF
TRBJ2-1 | . | TRBV7-8 | CASSVPSGSYNEQFF
TRBJ1-3 | . | TRBV7-7 | CASSLGEAGENTIYF
TRBJ2-7 | . | TRBV11-2 | CASSVGQGGYEQYF
TRBJ1-1 | . | TRBV4-3 | CASSQARGAAEAFF
TRBJ2-4 | . | TRBV7-6 | CASSRGAGDIQYF
TRBJ2-1 | . | TRBV20-1 | CSAVGLAETYNEQFF
TRBJ1-5 | . | TRBV27 | CASSLIAGGAGQPQHF
TRBJ2-3 | . | TRBV9 | CASSVGGTGTDTQYF
TRBJ2-2 | . | TRBV4-3 | CASSHNTGELFF
TRBJ2-1 | . | TRBV3-1 | CASSQEGRNNEQFF
TRBJ1-1 | . | TRBV19 | CASSIATGANTEAFF
TRBJ2-1 | . | TRBV12-3/TRBV12-4 | CASSFLPGEKFF
TRBJ1-1 | . | TRBV19 | CASSSPPGMSPEAFF
TRBJ2-7 | medium-sized | TRBV5-6 | CASSPGPGNYEQYF